This section outlines one TCR beta chain sequence together with its context. Antigen: not known. These data originate in a study of T cells in Graves' hyperthyroidism and ophthalmopathy. Study-wide findings and caveats: In simple terms, a model built on 13 V-J features told ophthalmopathy apart from stable hyperthyroidism.

On the basis of clinical symptoms, serum thyroxine and TRAb, thyroid ultrasound and orbital computed tomography, diagnoses were made. From more than 8 ml of fresh peripheral blood, PBMCs were isolated. Germline V gene lookup returns CDR1 SNHLY and CDR2 FYNNEI. The CDR3 sequence is 15 residues long. The V gene end was trimmed by 4 bases and the J gene end by 5 bases; junction bases not matched to a gene: 7. RNA transcripts provided the source from which TCR beta CDR3 regions were amplified. The study used the HTBI primer set for a first-round RT-PCR of the TCR CDR3. TCRdb called the multiplex PCR reads again in MiXCR, with one record for every CDR3 protein. The sample includes about 680,000 distinct CDR3 sequences, 30% to 40% of them seen just once.

The clonotype comes from a woman aged 40 to 55 with Graves' hyperthyroidism. J is TRBJ1-5 and V is TRBV2; 8 nucleotides agree with TRBD1. Sequenced: blood. The CDR3 is CASSAGQGGDQPQHF. In DNA, the CDR3 is TGTGCCAGCAGTGCTGGACAGGGAGGCGATCAGCCCCAGCATTTT.